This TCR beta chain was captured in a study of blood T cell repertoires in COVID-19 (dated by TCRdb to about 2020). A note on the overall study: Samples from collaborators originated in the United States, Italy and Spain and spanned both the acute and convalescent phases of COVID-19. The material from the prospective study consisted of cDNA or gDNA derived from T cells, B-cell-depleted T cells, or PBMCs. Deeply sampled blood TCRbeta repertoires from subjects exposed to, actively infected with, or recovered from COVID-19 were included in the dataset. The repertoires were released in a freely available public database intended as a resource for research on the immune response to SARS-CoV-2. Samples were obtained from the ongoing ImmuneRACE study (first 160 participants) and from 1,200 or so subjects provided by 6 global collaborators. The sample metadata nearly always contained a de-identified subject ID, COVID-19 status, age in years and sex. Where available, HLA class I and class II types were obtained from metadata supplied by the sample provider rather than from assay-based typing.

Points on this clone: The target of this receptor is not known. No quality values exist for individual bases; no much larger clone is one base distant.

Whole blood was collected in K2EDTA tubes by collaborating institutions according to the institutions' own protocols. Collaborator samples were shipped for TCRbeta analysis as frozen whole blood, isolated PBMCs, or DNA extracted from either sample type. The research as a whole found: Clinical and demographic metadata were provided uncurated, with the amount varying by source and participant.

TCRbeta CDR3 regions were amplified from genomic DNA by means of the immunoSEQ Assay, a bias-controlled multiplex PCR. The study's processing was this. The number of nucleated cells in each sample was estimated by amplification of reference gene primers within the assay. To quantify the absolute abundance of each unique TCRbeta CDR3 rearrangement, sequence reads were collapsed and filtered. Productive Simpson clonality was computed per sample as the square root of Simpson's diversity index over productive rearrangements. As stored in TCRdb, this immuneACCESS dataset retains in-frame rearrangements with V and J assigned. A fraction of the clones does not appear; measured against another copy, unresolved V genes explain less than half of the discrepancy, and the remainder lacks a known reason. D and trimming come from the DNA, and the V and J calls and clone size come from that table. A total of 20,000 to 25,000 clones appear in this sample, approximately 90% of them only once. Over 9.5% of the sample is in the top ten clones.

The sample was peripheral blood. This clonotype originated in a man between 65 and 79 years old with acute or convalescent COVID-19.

The CDR3 protein is CASRGGRGVYGYTF. The nucleotide sequence is TGTGCCAGCCGCGGGGGGCGGGGGGTCTATGGCTACACCTTC. Rearrangement joined TRBV28 to TRBJ1-2; a weak D assignment points to TRBD1 (6 bases agree). Looking up the germline V gene yields CDR1 MDHEN and CDR2 SYDVKM. Measured from the cysteine to the phenylalanine, the CDR3 is 14 residues long. Just CDR3 DNA is preserved here, 42 bases in frame from base 1. V gives up 8 bases and J gives up 4 bases, and the segment between their germline ends measures 17 bases.